This T cell receptor (beta chain) was captured in a study of response to subunit inactivated influenza vaccine. Whole-study findings and limits: It was the authors' suggestion that each seasonal influenza vaccination recruits few new T cells.

About this clonotype itself: Its specificity is not known.

MiXCR was run by TCRdb on the RT-PCR reads, yielding one entry per CDR3 protein. The top ten clones hold approximately 12% of a sample with 500,000 to 600,000 distinct CDR3 sequences, around 8% of them seen once. The V gene end was trimmed by 4 bases and the J gene end by 3 bases; junction bases not matched to a gene: 6. This CDR3 contains 14 residues. Germline assignment: CDR1 SGHDN and CDR2 FVKESK. The TCR comes from a man aged 50 to 69 who received an inactivated influenza vaccine. Sequences were derived from PBMCs from blood, sampled less than 25 months after vaccination. The chain employs TRBV14 and TRBJ2-7; TRBD2 aligns across 7 bases. This CDR3 is CASSPLGGRYEQYF. Written as DNA, the CDR3 is TGTGCCAGCAGCCCCCTGGGAGGGCGCTACGAGCAGTACTTC.